The present entry profiles one T cell receptor (beta chain) with its context. Antigen specificity is unknown. Assay: immunoSEQ multiplex PCR; the TCRdb copy retains only in-frame clones and omits some. This sample carries 100,000 to 150,000 clones, around 94% of them seen once, and the ten largest clones take 1% to 1.5%. The germline V gene has CDR1 MNHEY and CDR2 SMNVEV (reference sequence). CDR3 length: 14 residues. Trimming cost V 5 bases and J 7 bases, with 14 bases left between them. The record originates from a study of cytomegalovirus exposure and HLA in healthy donors. Study observations and caveats: The study labeled 170 or so TCR beta chains cytomegalovirus-associated. Subsequent analysis of the approximately 130 validation repertoires found a tendency for first-cohort TCR clusters to co-occur. Cytomegalovirus status, reportedly, was diagnosed with high specificity and sensitivity by the classifier.

The material sequenced was PBMCs. The rearrangement links TRBV27 to TRBJ1-4, with D possibly being TRBD1 (5 bases). The receptor was isolated from a woman aged 18-29 years in good health and CMV-seronegative. The DNA of the CDR3 is TGTGCCAGCAGTGCCGGGGGAGTGAGTGAAAAACTGTTTTTT. It encodes CASSAGGVSEKLFF.